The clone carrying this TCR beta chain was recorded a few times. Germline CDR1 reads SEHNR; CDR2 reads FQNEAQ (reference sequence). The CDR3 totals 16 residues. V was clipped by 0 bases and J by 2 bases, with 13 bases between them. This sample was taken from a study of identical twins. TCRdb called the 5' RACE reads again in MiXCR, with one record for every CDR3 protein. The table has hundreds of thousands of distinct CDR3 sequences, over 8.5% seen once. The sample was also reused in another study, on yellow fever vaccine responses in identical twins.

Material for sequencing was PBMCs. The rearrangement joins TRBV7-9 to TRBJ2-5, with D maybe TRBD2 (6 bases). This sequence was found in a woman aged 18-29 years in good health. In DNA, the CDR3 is TGTGCCAGCAGCTTAGCGGGGGGTTCCGCTCAAGAGACCCAGTACTTC. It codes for CASSLAGGSAQETQYF.